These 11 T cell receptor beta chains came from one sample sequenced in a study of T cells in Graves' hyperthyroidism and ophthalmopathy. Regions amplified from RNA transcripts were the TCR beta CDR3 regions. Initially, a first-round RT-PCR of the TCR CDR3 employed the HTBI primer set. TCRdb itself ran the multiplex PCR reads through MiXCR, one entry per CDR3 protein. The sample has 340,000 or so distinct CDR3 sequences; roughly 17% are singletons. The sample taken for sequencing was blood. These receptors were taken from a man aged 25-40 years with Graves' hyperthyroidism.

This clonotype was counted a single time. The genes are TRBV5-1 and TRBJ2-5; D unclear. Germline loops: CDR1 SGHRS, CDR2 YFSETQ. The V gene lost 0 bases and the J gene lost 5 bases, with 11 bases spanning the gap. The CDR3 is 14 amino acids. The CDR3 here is CASSLEAGRETQYF. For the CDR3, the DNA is TGCGCCAGCAGCTTGGAGGCTGGGCGGGAGACCCAGTACTTC.

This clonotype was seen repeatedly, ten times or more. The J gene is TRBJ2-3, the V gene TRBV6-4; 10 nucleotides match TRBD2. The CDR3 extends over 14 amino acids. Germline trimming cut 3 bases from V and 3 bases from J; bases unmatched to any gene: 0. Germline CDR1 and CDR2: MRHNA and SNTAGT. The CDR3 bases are TGTGCCAGCAGTGAAGCGGGAGGGACAGATACGCAGTATTTT. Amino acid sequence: CASSEAGGTDTQYF.

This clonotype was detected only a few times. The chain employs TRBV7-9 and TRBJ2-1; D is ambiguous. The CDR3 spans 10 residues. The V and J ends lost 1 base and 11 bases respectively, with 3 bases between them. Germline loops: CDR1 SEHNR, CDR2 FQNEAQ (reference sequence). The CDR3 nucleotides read TGTGCCAGCAGCTTAGAACAGCAGTTCTTC. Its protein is CASSLEQQFF.

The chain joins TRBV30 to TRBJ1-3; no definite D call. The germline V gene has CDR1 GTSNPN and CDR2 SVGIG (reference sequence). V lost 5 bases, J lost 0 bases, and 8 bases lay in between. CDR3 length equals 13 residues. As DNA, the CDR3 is TGTGCCTGGTTAGTCGACTCTGGAAACACCATATATTTT. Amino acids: CAWLVDSGNTIYF.

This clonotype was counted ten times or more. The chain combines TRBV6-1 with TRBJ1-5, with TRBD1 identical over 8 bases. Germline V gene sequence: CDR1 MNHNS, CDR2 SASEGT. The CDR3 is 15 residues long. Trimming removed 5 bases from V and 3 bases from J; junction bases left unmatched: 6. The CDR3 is CASSMGTGYNQPQHF. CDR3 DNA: TGTGCCAGCAGTATGGGGACAGGATACAATCAGCCCCAGCATTTT.

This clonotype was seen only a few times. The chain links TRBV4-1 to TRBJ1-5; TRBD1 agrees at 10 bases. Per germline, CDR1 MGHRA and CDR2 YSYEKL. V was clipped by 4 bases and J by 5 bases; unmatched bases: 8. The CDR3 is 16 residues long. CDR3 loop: CASSPGDRGLDQPQHF. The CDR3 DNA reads TGCGCCAGCAGCCCAGGGGACAGGGGATTAGATCAGCCCCAGCATTTT.

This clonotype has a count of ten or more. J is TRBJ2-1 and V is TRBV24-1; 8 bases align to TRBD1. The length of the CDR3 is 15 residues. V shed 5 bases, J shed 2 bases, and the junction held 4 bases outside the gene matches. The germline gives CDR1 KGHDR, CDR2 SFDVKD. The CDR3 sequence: CATSVAGQAYNEQFF. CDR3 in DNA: TGTGCCACCAGTGTCGCGGGACAGGCCTACAATGAGCAGTTCTTC.

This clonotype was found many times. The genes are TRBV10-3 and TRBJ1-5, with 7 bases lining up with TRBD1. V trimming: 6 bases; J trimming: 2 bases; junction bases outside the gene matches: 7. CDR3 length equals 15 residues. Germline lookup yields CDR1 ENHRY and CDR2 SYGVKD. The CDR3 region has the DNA TGTGCCATCAGCGTGGGGGGGACAGGCAATCAGCCCCAGCATTTT. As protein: CAISVGGTGNQPQHF.

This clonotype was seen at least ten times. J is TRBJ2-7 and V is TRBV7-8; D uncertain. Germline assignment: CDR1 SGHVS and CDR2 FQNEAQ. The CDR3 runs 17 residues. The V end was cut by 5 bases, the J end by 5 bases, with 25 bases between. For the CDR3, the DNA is TGTGCCAGCAGCCAACATTTCTCCGGCCCCCGCGGAGACGAGCAGTACTTC. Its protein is CASSQHFSGPRGDEQYF.

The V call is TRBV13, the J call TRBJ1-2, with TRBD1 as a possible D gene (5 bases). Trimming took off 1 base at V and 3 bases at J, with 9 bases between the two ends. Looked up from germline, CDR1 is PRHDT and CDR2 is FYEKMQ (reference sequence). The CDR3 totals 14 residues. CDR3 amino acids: CASSLAGSHYGYTF. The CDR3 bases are TGTGCCAGCAGCTTAGCAGGGAGCCACTATGGCTACACCTTC.

The CDR3 sequence is CASSSYNKGAVGEQYF. CDR3 DNA: TGTGCCAGCAGCTCCTATAACAAGGGGGCGGTGGGCGAGCAGTACTTC. The chain recombines TRBV5-6 with TRBJ2-7, with 7 bases matching TRBD1. The germline CDR1 and CDR2 sequences are SGHDT and YYEEEE. CDR3 length equals 16 residues. With V trimmed by 3 bases and J by 6 bases, 15 bases remained unmatched.